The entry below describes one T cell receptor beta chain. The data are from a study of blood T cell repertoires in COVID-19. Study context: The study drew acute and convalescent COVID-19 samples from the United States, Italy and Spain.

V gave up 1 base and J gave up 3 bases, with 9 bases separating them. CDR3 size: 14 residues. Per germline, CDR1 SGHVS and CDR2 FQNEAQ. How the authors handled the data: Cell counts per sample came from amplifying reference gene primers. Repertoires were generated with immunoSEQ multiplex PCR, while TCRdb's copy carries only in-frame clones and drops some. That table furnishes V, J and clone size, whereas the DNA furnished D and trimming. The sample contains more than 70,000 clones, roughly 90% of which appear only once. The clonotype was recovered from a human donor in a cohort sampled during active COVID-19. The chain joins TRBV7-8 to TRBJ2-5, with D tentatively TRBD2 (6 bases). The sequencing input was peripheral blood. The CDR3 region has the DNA TGTGCCAGCAGCTTAGACCCGGGGGAAGAGACCCAGTACTTC. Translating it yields CASSLDPGEETQYF.